What follows is one TCR beta chain and its context. What it binds is not known. The entry originates in a study of identical twins. Overall study findings and caveats: Those out-of-frame alpha sequences shared by twins showed an excess of low generation probability.

TCRdb analysed the 5' RACE reads with MiXCR anew, one entry per CDR3 protein. The top ten clones hold 40% of a sample with roughly 200,000 distinct CDR3 sequences, approximately 15% of them seen once. The same data also went into a second study, on T cells expressing NK-cell markers. That report adds: The share of CD8+ T cells held by dominant NKG2C+ clonotypes was 1.0-7.0% in about six donors.

The sequence came from a woman under 30 in good health. Specimen: CD8+ T cells sorted from blood.

The CDR3 spells CASSSGGCGRAKETQYF. DNA for the CDR3: TGTGCCAGCAGTTCGGGGGGTTGCGGGAGGGCCAAGGAGACCCAGTACTTC. The chain combines TRBV7-9 with TRBJ2-5; TRBD2 aligns across 9 bases. Germline V CDR1 and CDR2: SEHNR, FQNEAQ (reference sequence). The length of the CDR3 is 17 residues. The trim removed 6 bases at V and 5 bases at J, leaving 16 bases unmatched.